The rows below give T cell receptor beta chains drawn from one sample of a study of T-cell reconstitution after alpha-beta-depleted transplantation in children. TCRdb analysed the PCR reads with MiXCR anew, one entry per CDR3 protein. Among a few hundred thousand distinct CDR3 sequences listed, 10% were seen once. Specimen: PBMCs, collected before TCRalphabeta/CD19-depleted stem cell transplant. The source of these receptors is a boy under two years old with acute myeloid leukemia, due to receive a stem cell transplant. Both conserved end residues are part of each CDR3. A D gene is named only where the DNA matches it firmly. Rows give clone size only sometimes, using once, few, many, or a class for an expanded clone.

clone_size | d_call | j_call | v_call | cdr3_nt | cdr3_aa
few | - | TRBJ1-2 | TRBV12-3/TRBV12-4 | TGTGCCAGCACCCCTATGGGTATTGGGGGCTACACCTTC | CASTPMGIGGYTF
few | TRBD1 | TRBJ2-7 | TRBV6-1 | TGTGCCAGCAGCCCCGGGACAGGGAGCCCCAGGGCGTCCTACGAGCAGTACTTC | CASSPGTGSPRASYEQYF
many | - | TRBJ1-5 | TRBV15 | TGTGCCACCAGCAGGTATGACCCTCGTAGGACAGTCGGGGATCAGCCCCAGCATTTT | CATSRYDPRRTVGDQPQHF
many | - | TRBJ1-2 | TRBV5-1 | TGCGCCAGCAGCTTGACATACTATGGCTACACCTTC | CASSLTYYGYTF
many | TRBD1 | TRBJ1-2 | TRBV29-1 | TGCAGCGTGGACAGGGGAGACTATGGCTACACCTTC | CSVDRGDYGYTF
few | TRBD2 | TRBJ2-3 | TRBV10-3 | TGTGCCATCAGTGAGTCAAGCGGGAGGACAGATACGCAGTATTTT | CAISESSGRTDTQYF
many | - | TRBJ1-1 | TRBV12-5 | TGTGCTAGTGGCATCGCGGGGGCGAGTTACACTGAAGCTTTCTTT | CASGIAGASYTEAFF
many | TRBD2 | TRBJ2-1 | TRBV27 | TGTGCCAGCACCCCGGGCGGGGGGGACAATGAGCAGTTCTTC | CASTPGGGDNEQFF
few | TRBD1 | TRBJ1-2 | TRBV28 | TGTGCCAGCAGTTTATATCGTCAGGGGGAAGGGGGTTATGGCTACACCTTC | CASSLYRQGEGGYGYTF
few | - | TRBJ1-2 | TRBV28 | TGTGCCAGCTATTTGCGGGGCGAGGTTTATGGCTACACCTTC | CASYLRGEVYGYTF
many | - | TRBJ2-3 | TRBV5-1 | TGCGCCAGCAGGTATCAGTTCACAGATACGCAGTATTTT | CASRYQFTDTQYF
- | - | TRBJ2-7 | TRBV7-2 | TGTGCCAGCAGCTTACGTACTAGCGGGACAGGGAACGAGCAGTACTTC | CASSLRTSGTGNEQYF
many | TRBD1 | TRBJ2-1 | TRBV12-3/TRBV12-4 | TGTGCCAGCAGCGACCTGACAGGGGGCTCCTACAATGAGCAGTTCTTC | CASSDLTGGSYNEQFF
many | - | TRBJ1-5 | TRBV6-5 | TGTGCCAGCAGTTACTCCGGGGGGCGAGATCAGCCCCAGCATTTT | CASSYSGGRDQPQHF
many | - | TRBJ2-5 | TRBV24-1 | TGTGCCACCAGTGATTTGGAGCCGGAGACCCAGTACTTC | CATSDLEPETQYF
many | TRBD1 | TRBJ2-5 | TRBV5-1 | TGCGCCAGCAGCTCCGGGACAGGGGGCGCCCAGTACTTC | CASSSGTGGAQYF
- | - | TRBJ2-2 | TRBV5-1 | TGCGCCAGCAGCCTCGAGTCGACCGGGGAGCTGTTTTTT | CASSLESTGELFF
many | - | TRBJ1-1 | TRBV5-1 | TGCGCCAGCAGCTTCACGGGGAACACTGAAGCTTTCTTT | CASSFTGNTEAFF
many | TRBD1 | TRBJ1-4 | TRBV20-1 | TGCAGTGCTAGGCGGGACAGGGATGAAAAACTGTTTTTT | CSARRDRDEKLFF
- | TRBD2 | TRBJ2-2 | TRBV30 | TGTGCCTGGGTCAAGGAGCGGGGGGTGGGCACCGGGGAGCTGTTTTTT | CAWVKERGVGTGELFF
many | - | TRBJ2-2 | TRBV29-1 | TGCAGCGTTGAACTCCCGCACACCGGGGAGCTGTTTTTT | CSVELPHTGELFF
- | - | TRBJ2-5 | TRBV20-1 | TGCAGTGCTAGAACAAGTAAGACAGAGACCCAGTACTTC | CSARTSKTETQYF
- | - | TRBJ1-1 | TRBV5-1 | TGCGCCAGCAGCCCTAGGGGGGGGAACATGAACACTGAAGCTTTCTTT | CASSPRGGNMNTEAFF
many | - | TRBJ1-4 | TRBV20-1 | TGCAGTGCTAGAGAGGCTGAAAAACTGTTTTTT | CSAREAEKLFF
many | TRBD2 | TRBJ2-7 | TRBV10-3 | TGTGCCATCAGTGTAGCGGGAGGATTCACCTACGAGCAGTACTTC | CAISVAGGFTYEQYF
- | - | TRBJ2-4 | TRBV7-9 | TGTGCCAGCAGCCCGGAGGCAGGAGCCAAAAACATTCAGTACTTC | CASSPEAGAKNIQYF
many | - | TRBJ1-6 | TRBV7-2 | TGTGCCAGCGGGATCCAGACAGACTATAATTCACCCCTCCACTTT | CASGIQTDYNSPLHF
many | TRBD2 | TRBJ2-3 | TRBV20-1 | TGCAGTGCTAGAACTAGCGGGGGACACACAGATACGCAGTATTTT | CSARTSGGHTDTQYF
few | TRBD2 | TRBJ2-7 | TRBV7-2 | TGTGCCAGCAGCTTGCGCGGGGGATCCCCCTACGAGCAGTACTTC | CASSLRGGSPYEQYF
- | - | TRBJ1-2 | TRBV7-9 | TGTGCCAGCAGCTTAGCCCGCTATGGCTACACCTTC | CASSLARYGYTF
many | TRBD1 | TRBJ2-2 | TRBV29-1 | TGCAGCGGTGGACAGGCAGACCCCGGGGAGCTGTTTTTT | CSGGQADPGELFF
many | - | TRBJ1-6 | TRBV7-9 | TGTGCCAGCAGCTTAGGGCTAAGCTCCTATAATTCACCCCTCCACTTT | CASSLGLSSYNSPLHF
few | - | TRBJ2-5 | TRBV10-3 | TGTGCCATCAGGGAAGCGGGTATGGAGACCCAGTACTTC | CAIREAGMETQYF
few | TRBD1 | TRBJ1-2 | TRBV24-1 | TGTGCCACCAGTGATCCCGGGACAGGGGATGGCTACACCTTC | CATSDPGTGDGYTF
- | TRBD2 | TRBJ2-1 | TRBV4-2 | TGTGCCAGCAGCCAAGCCCGGGGACTAGCGGGAGTAAGGAGGAATGAGCAGTTCTTC | CASSQARGLAGVRRNEQFF
many | TRBD2 | TRBJ2-7 | TRBV14 | TGTGCCAGCAGCCAAGAAGGACTAGCCTACGAGCAGTACTTC | CASSQEGLAYEQYF
many | TRBD1 | TRBJ2-7 | TRBV29-1 | TGCAGCGTTGACACAGGGGAGCCCTACGAGCAGTACTTC | CSVDTGEPYEQYF
many | TRBD2 | TRBJ2-5 | TRBV7-6 | TGTGCCAGCAGCTCCCCGGGACTAGCGCCACAAGAGACCCAGTACTTC | CASSSPGLAPQETQYF
- | TRBD1 | TRBJ1-1 | TRBV5-1 | TGCGCCAGCAGCGCGACAGGGAGGTCCACTGAAGCTTTCTTT | CASSATGRSTEAFF
many | - | TRBJ2-3 | TRBV28 | TGTGCCAGCAGCCCGCCCCGGGACCGAGGCACAGATACGCAGTATTTT | CASSPPRDRGTDTQYF
- | - | TRBJ2-7 | TRBV19 | TGTGCCAGTAGTGCAACACAAGGGGCCGAGCAGTACTTC | CASSATQGAEQYF
many | - | TRBJ1-3 | TRBV20-1 | TGCAGTGCTAGAGAAGACCGGAGCTCTGGAAACACCATATATTTT | CSAREDRSSGNTIYF
many | TRBD1 | TRBJ1-1 | TRBV4-2 | TGTGCCAGCAGCCCATGGACAGGGGATCGGGTCACTGAAGCTTTCTTT | CASSPWTGDRVTEAFF
many | - | TRBJ1-2 | TRBV7-2 | TGTGCCAGCAGCTTTTTAAGAACAGTCTATGGCTACACCTTC | CASSFLRTVYGYTF
few | - | TRBJ1-4 | TRBV7-9 | TGTGCCAGCAGCGTGGGCGGTGTTCCTAATGAAAAACTGTTTTTT | CASSVGGVPNEKLFF
- | TRBD2 | TRBJ2-1 | TRBV20-1 | TGCAGTGCAGCTAGCGGGAGAGGCTCCTACAATGAGCAGTTCTTC | CSAASGRGSYNEQFF
many | - | TRBJ1-6 | TRBV7-9 | TGTGCCAGCAGCAGGGGGATCTCACCCCTCCACTTT | CASSRGISPLHF
few | - | TRBJ2-1 | TRBV12-3/TRBV12-4 | TGTGCCAGCAGTACGGTAGCCGCCCGCTCCTACAATGAGCAGTTCTTC | CASSTVAARSYNEQFF
many | - | TRBJ1-5 | TRBV24-1 | TGTGCCACCAGTGATTTGGCAGGGCTCCAGCATTTT | CATSDLAGLQHF
- | - | TRBJ1-5 | TRBV12-3/TRBV12-4 | TGTGCCAGCAGTTTCAGGTATACCAATCAGCCCCAGCATTTT | CASSFRYTNQPQHF
- | TRBD2 | TRBJ2-1 | TRBV20-1 | TGCAGTGCTAGTTCCCTAGCGGGGACCTACAATGAGCAGTTCTTC | CSASSLAGTYNEQFF
many | - | TRBJ2-2 | TRBV2 | TGTGCCAGCAATCCCCGGGTCGCGAACACCGGGGAGCTGTTTTTT | CASNPRVANTGELFF
few | - | TRBJ2-3 | TRBV1 | TGCACCAGCAGCCAAGAGTGGCAGGGAAGCACAGATACGCAGTATTTT | CTSSQEWQGSTDTQYF
- | - | TRBJ2-2 | TRBV14 | TGTGCCAGCAGCCAAGTATGGGCGGAGGAGCTGTTTTTT | CASSQVWAEELFF
many | - | TRBJ2-7 | TRBV20-1 | TGCAGTGCTAGAGAAAACAGCCAGTGGCAGTACTTC | CSARENSQWQYF
many | - | TRBJ2-7 | TRBV20-1 | TGCAGTGCTAGGACAGGCGGGAAGAACGAGCAGTACTTC | CSARTGGKNEQYF
- | TRBD2 | TRBJ2-7 | TRBV3-1 | TGTGCCAGCAGCCAAGCGGGACTAGCCTACGAGCAGTACTTC | CASSQAGLAYEQYF
- | TRBD2 | TRBJ2-7 | TRBV15 | TGTGCCACCAGCAGAGACCTAGCGGGAGGTAACGAGCAGTACTTC | CATSRDLAGGNEQYF
many | - | TRBJ2-2 | TRBV4-3 | TGCGCCAGCAGCCAAGAACTGGGCTCTGCGAACACCGGGGAGCTGTTTTTT | CASSQELGSANTGELFF
many | - | TRBJ2-7 | TRBV28 | TGTGCCAGCGGGGACTTCTCCTACGAGCAGTACTTC | CASGDFSYEQYF